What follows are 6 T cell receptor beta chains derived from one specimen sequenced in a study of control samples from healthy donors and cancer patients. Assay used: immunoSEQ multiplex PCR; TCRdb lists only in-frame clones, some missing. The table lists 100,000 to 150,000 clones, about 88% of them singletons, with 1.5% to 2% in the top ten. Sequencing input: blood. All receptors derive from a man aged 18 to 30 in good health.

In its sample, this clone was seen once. As DNA, the CDR3 is TGTGCCAGCAGCCAGGACTTAAATTACGAGCAGTACTTC. Translation gives CASSQDLNYEQYF. The chain couples TRBV11-2 to TRBJ2-7; a weak D match, TRBD2 (5 bases). The length of the CDR3 is 13 residues. V lost 5 bases and J 4 bases, leaving 12 bases between the germline ends. CDR1 and CDR2 (germline): SGHAT, FQNNGV.

The CDR3 spells CASSLPGLGANYGYTF. The CDR3 bases are TGTGCCAGCAGCTTACCGGGACTGGGAGCTAACTATGGCTACACCTTC. The chain combines TRBV5-6 with TRBJ1-2; weak D call: TRBD1 (5 bases). The CDR3 loop spans 16 amino acids. CDR1 SGHDT and CDR2 YYEEEE come from the germline V gene. Trimming took off 2 bases at V and 0 bases at J, with 14 bases between the two ends.

CDR3 DNA: TGTGCCAGCAGGTTACAGTCAGCTAACTATGGCTACACCTTC. Translated: CASRLQSANYGYTF. The chain recombines TRBV5-6 with TRBJ1-2; no clear D. Trimming took off 5 bases at V and 0 bases at J, with 11 bases between the two ends. Per the germline V gene, CDR1 is SGHDT and CDR2 is YYEEEE. This CDR3 comprises 14 residues. The full variable domain, with the rest looked up from reference TRBV5-6 and TRBJ1-2, is DAGVTQSPTHLIKTRGQQVTLRCSPKSGHDTVSWYQQALGQGPQFIFQYYEEEERQRGNFPDRFSGHQFPNYSSELNVNALLLGDSALYLCASRLQSANYGYTFGSGTRLTVV.

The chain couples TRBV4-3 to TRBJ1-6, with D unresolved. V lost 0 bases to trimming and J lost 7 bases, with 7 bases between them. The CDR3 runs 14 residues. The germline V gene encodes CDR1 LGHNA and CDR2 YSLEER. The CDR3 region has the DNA TGCGCCAGCAGCCAAGAGGCTTGGAATTCACCCCTCCACTTT. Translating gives CASSQEAWNSPLHF.

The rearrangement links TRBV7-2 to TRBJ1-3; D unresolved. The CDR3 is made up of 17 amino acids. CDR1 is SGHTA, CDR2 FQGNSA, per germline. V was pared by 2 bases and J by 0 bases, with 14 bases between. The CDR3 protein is CASSLSEKTASGNTIYF. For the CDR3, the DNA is TGTGCCAGCAGCTTATCAGAGAAGACGGCCTCTGGAAACACCATATATTTT.

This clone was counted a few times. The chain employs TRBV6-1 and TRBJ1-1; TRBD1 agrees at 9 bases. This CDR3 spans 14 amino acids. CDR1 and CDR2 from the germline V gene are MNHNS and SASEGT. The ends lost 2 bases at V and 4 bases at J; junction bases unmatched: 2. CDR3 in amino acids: CASSEPTGGTEAFF. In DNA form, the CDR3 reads TGTGCCAGCAGTGAACCGACAGGGGGCACTGAAGCTTTCTTT.